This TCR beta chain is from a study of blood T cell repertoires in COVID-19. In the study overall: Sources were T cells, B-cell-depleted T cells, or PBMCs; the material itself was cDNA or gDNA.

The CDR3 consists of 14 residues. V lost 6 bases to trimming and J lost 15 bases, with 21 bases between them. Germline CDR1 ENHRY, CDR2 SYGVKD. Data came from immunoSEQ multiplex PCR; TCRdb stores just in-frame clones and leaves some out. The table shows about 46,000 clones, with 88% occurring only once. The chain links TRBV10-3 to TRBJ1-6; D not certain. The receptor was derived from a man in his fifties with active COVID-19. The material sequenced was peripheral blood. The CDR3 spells CAISEARVALVLHF. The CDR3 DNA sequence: TGTGCCATCAGCGAGGCCCGGGTGGCCTTGGTCCTCCACTTT.